This T cell receptor (beta chain) was identified during a study of T cell repertoires in MIS-A myocarditis. Clones were read by immunoSEQ multiplex PCR, and TCRdb kept only the in-frame ones, dropping some. The sample shows fewer than 11,000 clones, more than 85% of them seen only once. The CDR3 extends over 15 amino acids. The V end was cut by 3 bases, the J end by 2 bases, with 11 bases between. Germline values: CDR1 MDHEN, CDR2 SYDVKM. This sequence originates from a man between 18 and 29 years old with fulminant myocarditis from multisystem inflammatory syndrome in adults (MIS-A) after COVID-19. The specimen sequenced was thoracic lymph node tissue obtained at autopsy. This chain uses TRBV28 with TRBJ1-5; no reliable D call. DNA of the CDR3: TGTGCCAGCAGTTTCGTCGGGTTGGGCAATCAGCCCCAGCATTTT. Protein sequence: CASSFVGLGNQPQHF.